A single TCR beta chain is shown here with its context. This record belongs to a study of monozygotic twins with inflammatory bowel disease. With the 5' RACE reads reprocessed, TCRdb shows one record per CDR3 protein and no DNA. In total, the table holds some 210,000 distinct CDR3 sequences. Germline V gene data show CDR1 as MNHEY and CDR2 as SVGAGI. This CDR3 is built from 15 residues. This rearrangement joins TRBV6-5 to TRBJ1-2; TCRdb proposes TRBD1, but this gene call is untestable without DNA. The source is a human donor with ulcerative colitis or Crohn's disease, or a healthy co-twin of an affected twin (not recorded which). Source material: blood. The CDR3 region is CASSYSPQGGSGYTF.